A single sample is the source of the 21 T cell receptor beta chains below, sequenced in a study of blood T cell repertoires in COVID-19. Clones were sequenced by immunoSEQ multiplex PCR, and TCRdb holds only the in-frame ones, with some missing. The sample records some 180,000 clones, around 79% being singletons. The material sequenced was peripheral blood. The receptor source for this set is a woman in her thirties or forties with COVID-19, enrolled during active disease.

This clone appeared a few times. The chain employs TRBV6-6 and TRBJ2-7, with 8 bases identical to TRBD1. The germline V gene has CDR1 MNHNY and CDR2 SVGAGI (reference sequence). Trimming cost V 0 bases and J 9 bases; bases outside gene matches: 10. The CDR3 has 15 residues. The CDR3 DNA is TGTGCCAGCAGTTACTCCGGGACAGGCGACGGGGCGCAGTACTTC. Residues: CASSYSGTGDGAQYF.

The chain recombines TRBV7-6 with TRBJ2-5; a possible D gene is TRBD1 (6 bases). Per the germline V gene, CDR1 is SGHVS and CDR2 is FNYEAQ. The CDR3 length is 16 residues. Trimming cost V 1 base and J 0 bases, with 12 bases left between them. The CDR3 DNA reads TGTGCCAGCAGCTTAGACGGAACAGGGAACCAAGAGACCCAGTACTTC. Encoded protein: CASSLDGTGNQETQYF.

This clone has more than one count but fewer than ten. The chain uses TRBV6-2 or TRBV6-3 and TRBJ1-4; 8 bases match TRBD1. The ends lost 0 bases at V and 4 bases at J; junction bases unmatched: 1. The CDR3 length is 15 residues. The germline gives CDR1 MNHEY, CDR2 SVGEGT. CDR3 nucleotides: TGTGCCAGCAGTTACTCGACAGGGGTTAATGAAAAACTGTTTTTT. This sequence encodes CASSYSTGVNEKLFF.

This CDR3 reads CASSGGLGWVDEQFF. The CDR3, as DNA: TGTGCCAGCAGTGGGGGGCTAGGGTGGGTGGATGAGCAGTTCTTC. This chain connects TRBV25-1 to TRBJ2-1; D may be TRBD1 (6 bases). V lost 4 bases and J lost 8, with 18 bases in between. Looked up from germline, CDR1 is MGHDK and CDR2 is SYGVNS. This CDR3 is built from 15 residues.

The genes are TRBV4-1 and TRBJ1-1; 7 nucleotides align to TRBD1. J was trimmed by 1 base and V by 2 bases; bases with no gene match: 1. The CDR3 loop spans 14 amino acids. The V gene's germline CDR1 is MGHRA and CDR2 YSYEKL. The CDR3 loop reads CASSQQGGNTEAFF. DNA of the CDR3: TGCGCCAGCAGCCAACAGGGGGGGAACACTGAAGCTTTCTTT.

This chain connects TRBV19 to TRBJ1-1, with 9 bases identical to TRBD1. Germline lookup yields CDR1 LNHDA and CDR2 SQIVND (reference sequence). After removal of 2 bases from V and 4 bases from J, the junction contained 11 bases not matched to a gene. CDR3 length: 17 residues. The DNA of the CDR3 is TGTGCCAGTAGTATAATCAGATCCGGGACAGGGTCCACTGAAGCTTTCTTT. It encodes CASSIIRSGTGSTEAFF.

The chain has TRBV5-1 and TRBJ2-5, with D possibly TRBD2 on 6 matching bases. There are 14 residues in the CDR3. Trimming pared 7 bases from V and 0 bases from J, leaving 13 bases between. CDR1 and CDR2 from the germline V gene are SGHRS and YFSETQ. The CDR3 sequence: CASERWGDQETQYF. For the CDR3, the DNA is TGCGCCAGCGAGCGATGGGGGGACCAAGAGACCCAGTACTTC.

The chain is built from TRBV21-1 and TRBJ1-5. TRBV21-1 is a pseudogene. The CDR3 consists of 12 residues. CDR3 residues: CASPTTNQPQHF. As DNA, the CDR3 is TGTGCCAGCCCGACTACCAATCAGCCCCAGCATTTT.

This chain uses TRBV9 with TRBJ1-4; D uncertain. V lost 0 bases to trimming and J lost 3 bases, with 9 bases between them. CDR3 length equals 15 residues. The germline gives CDR1 SGDLS, CDR2 YYNGEE. DNA for the CDR3: TGTGCCAGCAGCGTAGGGAGCTTGTCTAATGAAAAACTGTTTTTT. It translates to CASSVGSLSNEKLFF. Based on the CDR3 plus reference TRBV9 and TRBJ1-4, the full variable domain is DSGVTQTPKHLITATGQRVTLRCSPRSGDLSVYWYQQSLDQGLQFLIQYYNGEERAKGNILERFSAQQFPDLHSELNLSSLELGDSALYFCASSVGSLSNEKLFFGSGTQLSVL.

Only a few counts were recorded for this clone. The chain carries TRBV5-4 and TRBJ2-7; tentatively, D is TRBD1 (5 bases). CDR3 length: 13 residues. V was pared by 4 bases and J by 3 bases, with 11 bases between. Germline CDR1 is SGHNT and CDR2 is YYREEE (reference sequence). The CDR3 DNA reads as TGTGCCAGCAGCGACCAGGGTCGCTACGAGCAGTACTTC. Translated: CASSDQGRYEQYF.

This chain links TRBV7-9 with TRBJ1-6; 8 bases are shared with TRBD1. Germline-derived CDR1 and CDR2 are SEHNR and FQNEAQ (reference sequence). This CDR3 contains 14 residues. Losses at the gene ends were 5 bases for V and 8 bases for J; bases not matched to a gene: 5. As DNA, the CDR3 is TGTGCCAGCAGCCAAGACAGGGGTCATTCACCCCTCCACTTT. Protein: CASSQDRGHSPLHF.

The J gene is TRBJ1-1, the V gene TRBV9; 7 positions match TRBD1. This CDR3 comprises 15 residues. V trimming: 3 bases; J trimming: 0 bases; junction bases outside the gene matches: 5. The V gene's germline CDR1 is SGDLS and CDR2 YYNGEE. The CDR3 sequence: CASSAGQRLNTEAFF. CDR3 in DNA: TGTGCCAGCAGCGCGGGACAGAGACTGAACACTGAAGCTTTCTTT.

The CDR3 sequence: CASSSGHGLLDLTDTQYF. In DNA form, the CDR3 reads TGTGCCAGCAGCTCGGGACACGGCCTACTTGATCTCACAGATACGCAGTATTTT. The rearrangement links TRBV7-9 to TRBJ2-3, with D possibly being TRBD1 (6 bases). CDR1 and CDR2 (germline): SEHNR, FQNEAQ (reference sequence). CDR3 size: 18 residues. Deletions cut 4 bases from V and 2 bases from J, with 22 bases between.

This clone was found a few times. This chain connects TRBV20-1 to TRBJ2-5; 7 nucleotides agree with TRBD1. The CDR3 has 14 amino acids. Trimming removed 3 bases from V and 2 bases from J; junction bases left unmatched: 6. Per the germline V gene, CDR1 is DFQATT and CDR2 is SNEGSKA (reference sequence). This chain's CDR3 is CSASYKGAQETQYF. CDR3 in DNA: TGCAGTGCTAGTTACAAGGGGGCTCAAGAGACCCAGTACTTC.

In its sample, this clone was seen a few times. The chain uses TRBV10-1 and TRBJ2-2; maybe TRBD2 (6 bases). The V and J ends lost 8 bases and 0 bases respectively, with 13 bases between them. Germline V lookup: CDR1 WNHNN, CDR2 SYGVQD (reference sequence). This CDR3 region has 15 residues. The CDR3 protein is CASFGGQTNTGELFF. The CDR3, as DNA: TGCGCCAGCTTCGGAGGGCAAACGAACACCGGGGAGCTGTTTTTT.

This clone is medium-sized (0.01 to 0.1%) by share. This chain uses TRBV29-1 with TRBJ2-3; D is ambiguous. Germline V CDR1 and CDR2: SQVTM, ANQGSEA. The V end lost 7 bases, the J end lost 0 bases, and 17 bases lay between the germline ends. The CDR3 runs to 15 residues. The CDR3 coding sequence is TGCAGCGCCGGTGGCACAGACGCTAGCACAGATACGCAGTATTTT. Translation: CSAGGTDASTDTQYF.

This chain joins TRBV2 and TRBJ2-1; TRBD2 aligns across 7 bases. CDR1 is SNHLY, CDR2 FYNNEI, per germline. The CDR3 has 17 amino acids. Trimming at V came to 3 bases and at J to 4 bases, leaving 12 bases not matched to a gene. Here the CDR3 reads CASSESTGLGIYNEQFF. CDR3 nucleotides: TGTGCCAGCAGTGAGTCCACCGGACTAGGGATTTACAATGAGCAGTTCTTC.

This chain joins TRBV6-5 and TRBJ2-7; a possible D gene is TRBD1 (5 bases). Germline V CDR1 and CDR2: MNHEY, SVGAGI. V gave up 6 bases and J gave up 4 bases, with 16 bases separating them. This CDR3 has 14 residues. This chain's CDR3 is CASRSQADGYEQYF. The DNA for the CDR3 is TGTGCCAGCAGGTCACAGGCGGACGGTTACGAGCAGTACTTC.

The chain carries TRBV7-2 and TRBJ1-6; 7 bases align to TRBD1. The CDR3 spans 14 residues. The germline CDR1 and CDR2 sequences are SGHTA and FQGNSA. Trimming cost V 5 bases and J 7 bases; bases outside gene matches: 5. CDR3 region: CASSPTGVNSPLHF. CDR3 DNA: TGTGCCAGCAGCCCCACAGGGGTAAATTCACCCCTCCACTTT. Together with reference TRBV7-2 and TRBJ1-6, the CDR3 gives the full variable domain: GAGVSQSPSNKVTEKGKDVELRCDPISGHTALYWYRQSLGQGLEFLIYFQGNSAPDKSGLPSDRFSAERTGGSVSTLTIQRTQQEDSAVYLCASSPTGVNSPLHFGNGTRLTVT.

This clone was recorded only once. The chain couples TRBV18 to TRBJ1-2, with D unresolved. This CDR3 is 12 amino acids long. Germline loops: CDR1 KGHSH, CDR2 LQKENI. Trimming cost V 3 bases and J 3 bases, with 5 bases left between them. The CDR3 loop is CASSPSDYGYTF. The CDR3 bases are TGTGCCAGCTCACCGTCGGACTATGGCTACACCTTC.

The gene calls are TRBV4-1 and TRBJ2-7; 9 bases agree with TRBD2. CDR1 is MGHRA and CDR2 is YSYEKL in the germline V gene. V lost 0 bases, J lost 2 bases, and 11 bases stayed unmatched. The CDR3 totals 18 residues. Here the CDR3 DNA reads TGCGCCAGCAGCCAAGATGGGGGGGGACTAGCCACGACCTACGAGCAGTACTTC. This sequence encodes CASSQDGGGLATTYEQYF.